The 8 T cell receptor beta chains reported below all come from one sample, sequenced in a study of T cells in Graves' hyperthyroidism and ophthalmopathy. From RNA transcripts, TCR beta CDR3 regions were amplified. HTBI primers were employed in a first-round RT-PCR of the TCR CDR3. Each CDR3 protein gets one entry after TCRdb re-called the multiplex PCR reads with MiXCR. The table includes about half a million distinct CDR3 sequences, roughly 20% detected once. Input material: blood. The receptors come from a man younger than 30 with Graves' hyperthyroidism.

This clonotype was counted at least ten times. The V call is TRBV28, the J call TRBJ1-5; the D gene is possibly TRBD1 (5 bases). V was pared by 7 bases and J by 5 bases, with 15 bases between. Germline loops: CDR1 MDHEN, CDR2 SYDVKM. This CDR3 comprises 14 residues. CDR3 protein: CASNLGRIYQPQHF. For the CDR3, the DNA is TGTGCCAGCAACCTGGGACGGATTTATCAGCCCCAGCATTTT. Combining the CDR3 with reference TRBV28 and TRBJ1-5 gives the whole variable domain DVKVTQSSRYLVKRTGEKVFLECVQDMDHENMFWYRQDPGLGLRLIYFSYDVKMKEKGDIPEGYSVSREKKERFSLILESASTNQTSMYLCASNLGRIYQPQHFGDGTRLSIL.

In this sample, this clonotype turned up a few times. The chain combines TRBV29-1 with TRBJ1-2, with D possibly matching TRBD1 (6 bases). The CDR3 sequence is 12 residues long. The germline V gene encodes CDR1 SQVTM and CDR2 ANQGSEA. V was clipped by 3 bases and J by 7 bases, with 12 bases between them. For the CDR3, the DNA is TGCAGCGTTGAGGGAGGGACACGTGGCTACACCTTC. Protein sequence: CSVEGGTRGYTF.

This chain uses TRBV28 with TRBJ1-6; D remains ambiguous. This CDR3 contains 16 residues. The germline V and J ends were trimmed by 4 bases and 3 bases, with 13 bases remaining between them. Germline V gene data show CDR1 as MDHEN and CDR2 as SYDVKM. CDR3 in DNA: TGTGCCAGCAGTTCACTCATGGGGAACTATAATTCACCCCTCCACTTT. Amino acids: CASSSLMGNYNSPLHF.

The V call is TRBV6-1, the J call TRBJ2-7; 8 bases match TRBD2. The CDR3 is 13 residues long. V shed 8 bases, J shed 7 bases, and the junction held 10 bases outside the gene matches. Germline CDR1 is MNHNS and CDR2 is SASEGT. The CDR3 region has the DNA TGTGCCAGCGCTTTGGCGGGAGGACGGGAGCAGTACTTC. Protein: CASALAGGREQYF.

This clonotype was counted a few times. CDR3 bases: TGTGCCAGCTCACCACTTGGGAGCCAGGACAAGTGGTACTTC. Protein sequence: CASSPLGSQDKWYF. The J gene is TRBJ2-7, the V gene TRBV18, with D perhaps assigned TRBD1 or TRBD2 (5 bases each). In germline, CDR1 is KGHSH, CDR2 LQKENI. V was trimmed by 1 base and J by 12 bases, leaving 19 bases between them. CDR3 length equals 14 residues.

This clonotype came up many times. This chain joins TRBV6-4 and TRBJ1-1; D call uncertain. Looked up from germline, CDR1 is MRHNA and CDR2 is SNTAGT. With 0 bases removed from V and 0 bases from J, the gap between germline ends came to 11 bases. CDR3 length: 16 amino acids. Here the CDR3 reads CASSDSFGIMNTEAFF. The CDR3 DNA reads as TGTGCCAGCAGTGACTCATTTGGGATAATGAACACTGAAGCTTTCTTT.

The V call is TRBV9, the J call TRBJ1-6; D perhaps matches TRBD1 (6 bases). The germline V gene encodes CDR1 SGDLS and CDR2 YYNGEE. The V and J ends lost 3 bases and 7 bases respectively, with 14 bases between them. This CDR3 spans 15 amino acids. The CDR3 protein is CASSAATGPNSPLHF. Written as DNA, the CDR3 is TGTGCCAGCAGCGCCGCGACAGGTCCCAATTCACCCCTCCACTTT.

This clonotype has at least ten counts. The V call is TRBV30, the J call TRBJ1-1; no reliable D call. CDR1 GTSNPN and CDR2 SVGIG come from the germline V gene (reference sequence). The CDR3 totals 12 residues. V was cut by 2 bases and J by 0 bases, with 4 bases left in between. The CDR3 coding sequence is TGTGCCTGGAGTACCATGAACACTGAAGCTTTCTTT. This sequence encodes CAWSTMNTEAFF.